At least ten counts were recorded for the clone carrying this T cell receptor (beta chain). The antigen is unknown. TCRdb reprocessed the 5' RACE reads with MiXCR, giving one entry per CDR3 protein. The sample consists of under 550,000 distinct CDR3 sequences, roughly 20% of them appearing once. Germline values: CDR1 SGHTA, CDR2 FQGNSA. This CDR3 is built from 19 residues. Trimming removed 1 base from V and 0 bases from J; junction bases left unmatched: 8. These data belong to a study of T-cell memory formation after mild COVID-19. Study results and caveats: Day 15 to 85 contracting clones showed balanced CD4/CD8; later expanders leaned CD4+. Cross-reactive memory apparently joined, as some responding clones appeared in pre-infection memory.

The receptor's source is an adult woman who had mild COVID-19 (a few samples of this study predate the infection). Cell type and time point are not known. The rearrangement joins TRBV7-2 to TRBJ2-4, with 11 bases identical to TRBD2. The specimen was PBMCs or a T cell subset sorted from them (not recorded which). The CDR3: CASSLGEASGRPAKNIQYF. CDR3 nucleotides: TGTGCCAGCAGCTTAGGTGAGGCTAGCGGGAGGCCAGCCAAAAACATTCAGTACTTC. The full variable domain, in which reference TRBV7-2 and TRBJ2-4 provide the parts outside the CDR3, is GAGVSQSPSNKVTEKGKDVELRCDPISGHTALYWYRQSLGQGLEFLIYFQGNSAPDKSGLPSDRFSAERTGGSVSTLTIQRTQQEDSAVYLCASSLGEASGRPAKNIQYFGAGTRLSVL.